A single T cell receptor (beta chain) is shown here with its context. The antigen remains undetermined. Unique molecular identifiers were incorporated when the TCRbeta library was constructed. TCRdb itself ran the PCR reads through MiXCR, one entry per CDR3 protein. The sample holds about 440,000 distinct CDR3 sequences, around two fifths seen once. This specimen belongs to a study of T-cell reconstitution after alpha-beta-depleted transplantation in children. Overall study findings and caveats: Roughly two months post-transplant, alpha-beta T cells reportedly originated from several hundred graft clones that had expanded.

The CDR3 contains 12 residues. The germline CDR1 and CDR2 sequences are DFQATT and SNEGSKA (reference sequence). V gave up 0 bases and J gave up 4 bases, with 5 bases separating them. This chain connects TRBV20-1 to TRBJ2-3; TRBD2 is a possible D gene (5 bases). The TCR comes from a girl aged 2 to 9 with aplastic anemia, due to receive a stem cell transplant. The sample in question was PBMCs, obtained before TCRalphabeta/CD19-depleted stem cell transplant. The CDR3 protein is CSARELADTQYF. The DNA of the CDR3 is TGCAGTGCTAGAGAACTAGCAGATACGCAGTATTTT.